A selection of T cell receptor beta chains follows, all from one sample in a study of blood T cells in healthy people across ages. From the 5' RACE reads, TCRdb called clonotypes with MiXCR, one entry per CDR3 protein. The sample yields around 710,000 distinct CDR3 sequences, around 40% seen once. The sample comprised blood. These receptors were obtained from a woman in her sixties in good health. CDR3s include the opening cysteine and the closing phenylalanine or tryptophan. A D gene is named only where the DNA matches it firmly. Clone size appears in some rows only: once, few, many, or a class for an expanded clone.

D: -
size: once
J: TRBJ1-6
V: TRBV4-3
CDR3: CASSPSGAGYSLPLHF
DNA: TGCGCCAGCAGCCCCTCCGGGGCAGGTTATTCTTTGCCCCTCCACTTT

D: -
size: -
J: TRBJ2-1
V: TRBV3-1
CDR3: CACSQGQYNEQFF
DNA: TGTGCCTGCAGCCAAGGGCAGTACAATGAGCAGTTCTTC

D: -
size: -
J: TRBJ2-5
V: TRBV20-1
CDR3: CSARDTGGLETQYF
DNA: TGCAGTGCTAGAGATACTGGAGGGCTTGAGACCCAGTACTTC

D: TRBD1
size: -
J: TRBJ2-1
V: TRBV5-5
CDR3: CTSSLGQGAYNEQFF
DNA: TGTACCAGCAGCTTAGGACAGGGGGCCTACAATGAGCAGTTCTTC

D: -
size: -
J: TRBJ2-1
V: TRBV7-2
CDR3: CASSLLGMVQFF
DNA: TGTGCCAGCAGCTTACTCGGGATGGTGCAGTTCTTC

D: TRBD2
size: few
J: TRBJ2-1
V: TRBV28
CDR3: CASRLGAGVNYNEQFF
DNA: TGTGCCAGCAGGTTAGGAGCGGGAGTCAACTACAATGAGCAGTTCTTC

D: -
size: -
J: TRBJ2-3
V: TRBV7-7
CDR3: CASSLGQPDDTQYF
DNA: TGTGCTAGCAGCTTAGGACAGCCCGACGATACGCAGTATTTT

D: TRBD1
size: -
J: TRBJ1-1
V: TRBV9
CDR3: CASSDRDRVISTEAFF
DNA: TGTGCCAGCAGCGACCGGGACAGGGTCATTTCCACTGAAGCTTTCTTT

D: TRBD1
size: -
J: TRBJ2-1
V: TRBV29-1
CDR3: CSVDLTDRGLYEQFF
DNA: TGCAGCGTTGACCTTACGGACAGGGGGCTGTATGAGCAGTTCTTC

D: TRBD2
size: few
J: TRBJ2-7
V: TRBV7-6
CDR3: CASSLGATSESSYEQYF
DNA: TGTGCCAGCAGCTTAGGGGCAACTAGCGAAAGCTCCTACGAGCAGTACTTC

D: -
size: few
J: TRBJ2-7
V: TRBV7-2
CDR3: CASSRNRESYEQYF
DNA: TGTGCCAGCAGCCGAAACAGGGAGTCCTACGAGCAGTACTTC

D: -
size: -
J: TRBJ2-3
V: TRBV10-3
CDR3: CAINQGRTDTQYF
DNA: TGTGCCATCAATCAGGGTCGGACAGATACGCAGTATTTT

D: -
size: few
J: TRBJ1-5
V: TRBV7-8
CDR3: CASSSNRENQPQHF
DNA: TGTGCCAGCAGCTCCAATAGGGAAAATCAGCCCCAGCATTTT

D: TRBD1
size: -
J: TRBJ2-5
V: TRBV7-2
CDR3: CASSHGQGQETQYF
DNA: TGTGCCAGCAGCCACGGACAGGGCCAAGAAACCCAGTACTTC

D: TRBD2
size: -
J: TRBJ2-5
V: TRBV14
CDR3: CASKGLAGQETQYF
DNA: TGTGCCAGCAAGGGACTAGCGGGTCAAGAGACCCAGTACTTC

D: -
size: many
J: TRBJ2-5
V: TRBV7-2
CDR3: CASSLEVWQETQYF
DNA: TGTGCCAGCAGCTTAGAGGTTTGGCAAGAGACCCAGTACTTC

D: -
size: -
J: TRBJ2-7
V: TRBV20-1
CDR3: CSARDHRGGSNEQYF
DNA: TGCAGTGCTAGAGATCACCGGGGTGGATCCAACGAGCAGTACTTC

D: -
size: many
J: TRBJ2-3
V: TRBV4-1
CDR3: CASSQDPGDSTDTQYF
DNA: TGCGCCAGCAGCCAAGACCCGGGGGACAGCACAGATACGCAGTATTTT

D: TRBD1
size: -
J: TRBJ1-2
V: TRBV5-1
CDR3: CASSSDRGLGYGYTF
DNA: TGCGCCAGCAGCTCAGACAGGGGTTTAGGGTATGGCTACACCTTC

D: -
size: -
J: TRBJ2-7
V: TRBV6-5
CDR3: CASSYSLEGAYEQYF
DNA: TGTGCCAGCAGTTACTCGCTTGAGGGGGCCTACGAGCAGTACTTC

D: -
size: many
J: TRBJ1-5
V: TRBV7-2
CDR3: CASSLDIQPQHF
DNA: TGTGCCAGCAGCTTAGATATTCAGCCCCAGCATTTT

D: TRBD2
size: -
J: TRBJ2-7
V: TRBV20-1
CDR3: CSAGRTSGRGYEQYF
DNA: TGCAGTGCTGGAAGGACTAGCGGGAGGGGATACGAGCAGTACTTC